The 23 T cell receptor beta chains given below trace back to one sample, sequenced in a study of identical twins. Using its own MiXCR run on the 5' RACE reads, TCRdb lists one record per CDR3 protein. Of 600,000 to 800,000 distinct CDR3 sequences in the sample, roughly 20% were seen once. These same records also appear under a second study, on T cells expressing NK-cell markers.

The specimen sequenced was PBMCs. The receptors derive from a woman between 18 and 30 years old in good health.

This clonotype was seen ten or more times. The genes are TRBV3-1 and TRBJ2-2, with 10 nucleotides matching TRBD2. The junction had 14 bases not matched to a gene; V was cut back by 2 bases and J by 5 bases. The CDR3 sequence is 19 residues long. CDR1 is LGHDT, CDR2 YNNKEL, per germline (reference sequence). In DNA, the CDR3 is TGTGCCAGCAGCCAAACATCATGGCTAGCGGGGGAGAGGACCGGGGAGCTGTTTTTT. Protein: CASSQTSWLAGERTGELFF.

This chain connects TRBV12-3 or TRBV12-4 to TRBJ2-3, with a tentative D call TRBD2 (5 bases). The V gene lost 6 bases and the J gene lost 8 bases, with 12 bases spanning the gap. The CDR3 sequence is 12 residues long. CDR3 region: CASSTTRSTQYF. As DNA, the CDR3 is TGTGCCAGCAGCACCACTAGAAGTACGCAGTATTTT.

Many counts were recorded for this clonotype. The V and J genes are TRBV29-1 and TRBJ1-2; no definite D call. CDR3 length: 8 amino acids. V shed 7 bases and J shed 6 bases, with 3 bases lying between them. The germline gives CDR1 SQVTM, CDR2 ANQGSEA. CDR3 bases: TGCAGCGGGAATGGCTACACCTTC. Its protein product is CSGNGYTF.

This clonotype was detected only a few times. J is TRBJ1-2 and V is TRBV7-9, with 8 positions matching TRBD1. Germline values: CDR1 SEHNR, CDR2 FQNEAQ (reference sequence). Trimming at V came to 7 bases and at J to 0 bases, leaving 7 bases not matched to a gene. This CDR3 has 15 residues. The chain's CDR3 is CASIVEGQANYGYTF. The CDR3, as DNA: TGTGCCAGCATCGTCGAGGGACAGGCTAACTATGGCTACACCTTC.

The chain is built from TRBV10-3 and TRBJ1-1, with 8 bases that match TRBD1. CDR1 ENHRY and CDR2 SYGVKD come from the germline V gene. This CDR3 contains 15 residues. V lost 5 bases, J lost 5 bases, and 10 bases stayed unmatched. The CDR3 nucleotides are TGTGCCATCAGTCAGGAGACAGGGGCTGCAACTGAAGCTTTCTTT. It is translated as CAISQETGAATEAFF.

This clonotype was recorded at least ten times. The chain carries TRBV29-1 and TRBJ2-7; D possibly corresponds to TRBD2 (6 bases). The CDR3 has 11 residues. Germline V gene lookup returns CDR1 SQVTM and CDR2 ANQGSEA. Trimming removed 4 bases from V and 9 bases from J, with 13 bases in between. This chain's CDR3 is CSVVGGIGQYF. The CDR3 coding sequence is TGCAGCGTTGTCGGGGGAATCGGGCAGTACTTC.

The sample holds many counts of this clonotype. The chain couples TRBV14 to TRBJ1-1; D gene uncertain. The ends were cut back, 3 bases at V and 8 bases at J, with 10 bases in the middle. The CDR3 sequence is 12 residues long. CDR1 is SGHDN and CDR2 is FVKESK in the germline V gene. The CDR3 reads CASSHTRLEAFF. The CDR3 coding sequence is TGTGCCAGCAGCCATACCAGGCTGGAAGCTTTCTTT.

A few counts support this clonotype. The CDR3: CASSFRTEKLFF. Here the CDR3 DNA reads TGTGCCAGCAGTTTTAGGACCGAAAAACTGTTTTTT. The J gene is TRBJ1-4, the V gene TRBV12-3 or TRBV12-4; D is unclear. The CDR3 contains 12 residues. Trimming pared 3 bases from V and 8 bases from J, leaving 7 bases between.

This clonotype was seen only a few times. This rearrangement joins TRBV9 to TRBJ2-1; the D gene could be TRBD1 or TRBD2 (6 bases each). Trimming removed 1 base at V and 3 bases at J, with 14 bases between. CDR1 SGDLS and CDR2 YYNGEE come from the germline V gene. This CDR3 spans 16 amino acids. CDR3 coding DNA: TGTGCCAGCAGCGTAACAGGGACTCCAAACTACAATGAGCAGTTCTTC. As protein: CASSVTGTPNYNEQFF.

V gene TRBV7-2 combines with J gene TRBJ2-7; either TRBD1 or TRBD2 may supply D (6 bases each). CDR1 is SGHTA and CDR2 is FQGNSA in the germline V gene. V lost 0 bases and J 4 bases, leaving 13 bases between the germline ends. The CDR3 spans 15 residues. In DNA form, the CDR3 reads TGTGCCAGCAGCTTAGCGAACGGGGGCCCATACGAGCAGTACTTC. As protein: CASSLANGGPYEQYF.

The sample holds a few counts of this clonotype. This sequence joins TRBV6-5 and TRBJ2-7; D might be TRBD1 (6 bases). The CDR3 covers 16 residues. Germline V gene lookup returns CDR1 MNHEY and CDR2 SVGAGI. Trimming took off 0 bases at V and 6 bases at J, with 18 bases between the two ends. The CDR3, as DNA: TGTGCCAGCAGTTACTCGATCACCTACCAAGGGGGCGAGCAGTACTTC. It specifies CASSYSITYQGGEQYF.

The chain recombines TRBV20-1 with TRBJ1-1, with TRBD1 identical over 8 bases. The trim removed 6 bases at V and 5 bases at J, leaving 23 bases unmatched. The CDR3 runs 18 residues. CDR1 DFQATT and CDR2 SNEGSKA come from the germline V gene (reference sequence). CDR3 loop: CSALLIGVTGERGTEAFF. The DNA of the CDR3 is TGCAGTGCACTCCTAATAGGAGTGACAGGGGAGCGTGGAACTGAAGCTTTCTTT.

The chain combines TRBV10-3 with TRBJ1-3; no definite D call. The V gene lost 2 bases and the J gene lost 1 base, with 6 bases spanning the gap. Germline V lookup: CDR1 ENHRY, CDR2 SYGVKD. The CDR3 is 14 amino acids. The chain's CDR3 is CAISERGSGNTIYF. DNA of the CDR3: TGTGCCATCAGTGAGCGGGGATCTGGAAACACCATATATTTT.

This clonotype was detected many times. The rearrangement joins TRBV6-2 or TRBV6-3 to TRBJ2-7; 7 positions agree with TRBD1. Germline-derived CDR1 and CDR2 are MNHEY and SVGEGT. Trimming took 8 bases from V and 0 from J; bases not matched to a gene: 10. CDR3 length equals 15 residues. The CDR3 loop reads CASLLGQIDSYEQYF. In DNA form, the CDR3 reads TGTGCCAGCCTGCTGGGACAGATCGACTCCTACGAGCAGTACTTC.

V usage is TRBV29-1 and J usage is TRBJ2-3; a weak D match, TRBD2 (6 bases). Looked up from germline, CDR1 is SQVTM and CDR2 is ANQGSEA. This CDR3 contains 10 residues. Trimming removed 6 bases at V and 10 bases at J, with 11 bases between. CDR3 bases: TGCAGCGTGATTCCGGGAGCGCAGTATTTT. This translates into CSVIPGAQYF.

This clonotype was seen a handful of times. V usage is TRBV7-9 and J usage is TRBJ1-6, with D perhaps matching TRBD1 (6 bases). Germline V gene lookup returns CDR1 SEHNR and CDR2 FQNEAQ (reference sequence). This CDR3 has 17 residues. Trimming stripped 1 base from V and 4 bases from J, with 14 bases between. CDR3 protein: CASSLDVGGAYNSPLHF. The CDR3 DNA is TGTGCCAGCAGCTTAGACGTGGGGGGCGCTTATAATTCACCCCTCCACTTT.

The genes are TRBV10-3 and TRBJ1-1, with 7 bases matching TRBD1. From germline, CDR1 is ENHRY and CDR2 SYGVKD. The V gene end was trimmed by 3 bases and the J gene end by 1 base; junction bases not matched to a gene: 5. This CDR3 comprises 15 residues. The CDR3 spells CAISEWYRGNTEAFF. The CDR3 coding sequence is TGTGCCATCAGTGAATGGTACAGGGGGAACACTGAAGCTTTCTTT.

About this clonotype: A junction boundary mismatches the germline segment, possibly from a read error. The V gene is TRBV20-1, the J gene TRBJ2-1; 9 positions match TRBD2. This CDR3 spans 16 amino acids. Germline assignment: CDR1 DFQATT and CDR2 SNEGSKA (reference sequence). The CDR3 region has the DNA TGCTGTGCTAGAGATAGCGGGACTAGCTATATCGATGAGCAGTTCTTC. It yields the protein CCARDSGTSYIDEQFF.

The rearrangement links TRBV20-1 to TRBJ2-3, with unresolved D. Germline CDR1 and CDR2: DFQATT and SNEGSKA (reference sequence). Trimming pared 3 bases from V and 4 bases from J, leaving 20 bases between. The CDR3 runs to 16 residues. For the CDR3, the DNA is TGCAGTGCTAGGGCTCCCGCTAGGTGGGCCCCAGATACGCAGTATTTT. The encoded protein is CSARAPARWAPDTQYF.

This clonotype came up a few times. The J gene is TRBJ2-5, the V gene TRBV7-9; D is uncertain. The V end lost 4 bases, the J end lost 2 bases, and 11 bases lay between the germline ends. The CDR3 contains 14 residues. Germline V gene lookup returns CDR1 SEHNR and CDR2 FQNEAQ (reference sequence). CDR3 protein: CASSSPAKQETQYF. Here the CDR3 DNA reads TGTGCCAGCAGCTCTCCAGCGAAACAAGAGACCCAGTACTTC.

The V call is TRBV12-3 or TRBV12-4, the J call TRBJ2-5; maybe TRBD1 (6 bases). The CDR3 has 13 residues. Trimming took 3 bases from V and 5 from J, leaving 10 bases between them. The CDR3 bases are TGTGCCAGCAGTTTTTACCAGGGGGAGACCCAGTACTTC. This codes for CASSFYQGETQYF.

The rearrangement joins TRBV21-1 to TRBJ1-6. TRBV21-1 has pseudogene status. This CDR3 has 14 amino acids. CDR3 amino acids: CASSNWELDSPLHF. For the CDR3, the DNA is TGTGCCAGCAGCAATTGGGAGTTGGATTCACCCCTCCACTTT.

This chain uses TRBV12-3 or TRBV12-4 with TRBJ1-2, with a weak D call TRBD1 (5 bases). Trimming took off 0 bases at V and 13 bases at J, with 12 bases between the two ends. The CDR3 consists of 12 residues. The CDR3 protein is CASSLARTQGTF. CDR3 nucleotides: TGTGCCAGCAGTTTAGCCAGGACCCAGGGCACCTTC.